What follows are 15 T cell receptor beta chains derived from one specimen sequenced in a study of cytomegalovirus exposure and HLA in healthy donors. Vbeta (60) and Jbeta (13) primers were used in the PCR. This table comes from immunoSEQ multiplex PCR, and its TCRdb copy is limited to in-frame clones, with some not included. This sample has around 130,000 clones, with approximately 70% found just once. Material for sequencing was PBMCs. Receptors originate from a man in his late teens or twenties in good health and CMV-seronegative.

This clone showed up just a few times. The chain links TRBV30 to TRBJ1-1, with D maybe TRBD1 (5 bases). CDR3 length: 13 residues. V lost 1 base and J 6 bases, leaving 12 bases between the germline ends. Germline values: CDR1 GTSNPN, CDR2 SVGIG (reference sequence). The DNA for the CDR3 is TGTGCCTGGAGTGCCAGGACACACGCTGAAGCTTTCTTT. Protein sequence: CAWSARTHAEAFF.

V is TRBV11-2 and J is TRBJ1-2; 9 bases are shared with TRBD1. V shed 5 bases, J shed 8 bases, and the junction held 18 bases outside the gene matches. This CDR3 comprises 17 residues. CDR1 is SGHAT, CDR2 FQNNGV, per germline. CDR3 sequence: CASSRTPGQGRLVGYTF. The CDR3 DNA follows: TGTGCCAGCAGCCGAACTCCGGGACAGGGACGTTTGGTAGGCTACACCTTC.

This chain joins TRBV4-2 and TRBJ2-6, with D unclear. There are 17 residues in the CDR3. Germline loops: CDR1 LGHNA, CDR2 YNFKEQ. Trimming removed 4 bases at V and 0 bases at J, with 13 bases between. CDR3: CASSPQELVSGANVLTF. The CDR3 DNA reads as TGTGCCAGCAGCCCCCAAGAGTTGGTCTCTGGGGCCAACGTCCTGACTTTC.

This clone was counted only a few times. The rearrangement joins TRBV2 to TRBJ1-4, with D possibly matching TRBD1 (6 bases). The CDR3 is made up of 14 amino acids. The germline V gene has CDR1 SNHLY and CDR2 FYNNEI. V was clipped by 4 bases and J by 5 bases, with 11 bases between them. The CDR3 coding sequence is TGTGCCAGCAGTGTCGGCGGACAGAATGAAAAACTGTTTTTT. Encoded protein: CASSVGGQNEKLFF.

J is TRBJ1-1 and V is TRBV19, with D possibly matching TRBD1 (6 bases). CDR1 and CDR2 from the germline V gene are LNHDA and SQIVND (reference sequence). The V gene lost 5 bases and the J gene lost 1 base, with 8 bases spanning the gap. This CDR3 region has 13 residues. The CDR3 is CASSVGQNTEAFF. In DNA form, the CDR3 reads TGTGCCAGTAGTGTGGGACAGAACACTGAAGCTTTCTTT.

This clone was counted only a few times. The chain couples TRBV14 to TRBJ2-1; TRBD1 aligns across 10 bases. The CDR3 is 17 residues long. Germline CDR1 reads SGHDN; CDR2 reads FVKESK. Trimming cost V 2 bases and J 6 bases; bases outside gene matches: 10. In DNA, the CDR3 is TGTGCCAGCAGCCAACGGGTGGGCGGGACAGGGGTCAATGAGCAGTTCTTC. Amino acid sequence: CASSQRVGGTGVNEQFF.

This chain uses TRBV19 with TRBJ2-2; 11 bases match TRBD1. J was trimmed by 4 bases and V by 8 bases; bases with no gene match: 3. Germline V gene sequence: CDR1 LNHDA, CDR2 SQIVND (reference sequence). The CDR3 is 14 residues long. The CDR3, as DNA: TGTGCCAGTGCGGACAGGGGGCTCACCGGGGAGCTGTTTTTT. This translates into CASADRGLTGELFF.

The genes are TRBV28 and TRBJ2-7, with TRBD1 matching 8 bases. Germline CDR1 is MDHEN and CDR2 is SYDVKM. The CDR3 runs to 16 residues. The V gene end was trimmed by 6 bases and the J gene end by 1 base; junction bases not matched to a gene: 11. The CDR3: CASRTDRGRKSYEQYF. CDR3 in DNA: TGTGCCAGCAGAACAGACAGGGGAAGGAAATCCTACGAGCAGTACTTC.

The J gene is TRBJ1-6, the V gene TRBV30; the match to TRBD1 covers 7 bases. Germline CDR1 is GTSNPN and CDR2 is SVGIG (reference sequence). Germline trimming cut 7 bases from V and 7 bases from J; bases unmatched to any gene: 10. This CDR3 comprises 14 residues. The CDR3 protein is CASQSGTENSPLHF. The DNA for the CDR3 is TGTGCCTCCCAGTCCGGGACAGAAAATTCACCCCTCCACTTT.

The chain employs TRBV28 and TRBJ1-2; maybe TRBD1 (6 bases). V gave up 3 bases and J gave up 0 bases, with 14 bases separating them. This CDR3 has 16 amino acids. Looked up from germline, CDR1 is MDHEN and CDR2 is SYDVKM. CDR3 bases: TGTGCCAGCAGTTTGTGGACAGCGATGTCTAACTATGGCTACACCTTC. This translates into CASSLWTAMSNYGYTF.

This chain links TRBV7-2 with TRBJ1-4; D is possibly TRBD1 (5 bases). The V gene lost 2 bases and the J gene lost 7 bases, with 14 bases spanning the gap. The CDR3 covers 15 residues. The germline V gene has CDR1 SGHTA and CDR2 FQGNSA. The CDR3 here is CASSLLRGEGEKLFF. The CDR3 bases are TGTGCCAGCAGCTTATTGCGAGGGGAGGGTGAAAAACTGTTTTTT.

V usage is TRBV9 and J usage is TRBJ1-2, with D possibly being TRBD1 (5 bases). Trimming cost V 1 base and J 2 bases, with 18 bases left between them. The germline CDR1 and CDR2 sequences are SGDLS and YYNGEE. The CDR3 spans 17 residues. CDR3 coding DNA: TGTGCCAGCAGCGTATCCCCTTCTCCTACAGGCAACTATGGCTACACCTTC. Translated: CASSVSPSPTGNYGYTF.

The gene calls are TRBV5-1 and TRBJ2-7; 10 bases map to TRBD2. Per the germline V gene, CDR1 is SGHRS and CDR2 is YFSETQ. CDR3 length: 14 residues. With V trimmed by 0 bases and J by 7 bases, 4 bases remained unmatched. The CDR3: CASSLGTSGGEQYF. The CDR3 coding sequence is TGCGCCAGCAGCTTGGGGACTAGCGGTGGGGAGCAGTACTTC. Complete variable domain (other parts from reference TRBV5-1 and TRBJ2-7): KAGVTQTPRYLIKTRGQQVTLSCSPISGHRSVSWYQQTPGQGLQFLFEYFSETQRNKGNFPGRFSGRQFSNSRSEMNVSTLELGDSALYLCASSLGTSGGEQYFGPGTRLTVT.

The chain uses TRBV5-6 and TRBJ2-7, with D perhaps matching TRBD2 (6 bases). This CDR3 comprises 13 residues. CDR1 is SGHDT and CDR2 is YYEEEE in the germline V gene. Trimming shortened V by 4 bases and J by 6 bases, and 14 bases separated the two germline ends. The CDR3 protein is CASSGGTLGEQYF. CDR3 bases: TGTGCCAGCAGCGGGGGGACTTTGGGCGAGCAGTACTTC.

The V call is TRBV6-1, the J call TRBJ1-2; D ambiguous. The CDR3 sequence is 13 residues long. Germline V gene lookup returns CDR1 MNHNS and CDR2 SASEGT. Trimming shortened V by 2 bases and J by 3 bases, and 7 bases separated the two germline ends. DNA for the CDR3: TGTGCCAGCAGTGAATACAGATACTATGGCTACACCTTC. This codes for CASSEYRYYGYTF.